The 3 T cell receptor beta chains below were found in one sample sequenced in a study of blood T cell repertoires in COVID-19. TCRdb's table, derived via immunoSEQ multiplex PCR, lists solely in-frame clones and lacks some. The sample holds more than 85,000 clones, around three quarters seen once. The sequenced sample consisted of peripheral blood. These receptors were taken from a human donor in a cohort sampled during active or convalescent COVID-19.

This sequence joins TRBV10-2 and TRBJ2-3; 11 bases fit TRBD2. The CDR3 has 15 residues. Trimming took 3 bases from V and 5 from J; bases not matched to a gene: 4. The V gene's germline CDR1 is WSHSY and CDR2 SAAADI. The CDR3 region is CASSDLAGGKDTQYF. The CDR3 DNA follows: TGCGCCAGCAGTGACCTAGCGGGAGGAAAAGATACGCAGTATTTT.

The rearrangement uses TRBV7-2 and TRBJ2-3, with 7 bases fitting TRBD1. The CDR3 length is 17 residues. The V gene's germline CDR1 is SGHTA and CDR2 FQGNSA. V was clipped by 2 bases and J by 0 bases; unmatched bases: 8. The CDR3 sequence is CASSLRWDRTSTDTQYF. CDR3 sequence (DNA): TGTGCCAGCAGCTTACGCTGGGACAGAACTAGCACAGATACGCAGTATTTT.

CDR3 in amino acids: CASRGQGFREQYF. CDR3 DNA sequence: TGTGCCAGTAGGGGGCAGGGGTTTCGCGAGCAGTACTTC. V and J are TRBV19 and TRBJ2-7, with D possibly being TRBD1 (6 bases). V lost 6 bases and J 6 bases, leaving 15 bases between the germline ends. The CDR3 length is 13 residues. In germline, CDR1 is LNHDA, CDR2 SQIVND (reference sequence).